These T cell receptor beta chains were read from a single sample in a study of regulatory T cells in long-lasting Graves disease. TCRdb independently ran MiXCR on the multiplex PCR reads; one entry per CDR3 protein. This table has approximately 350,000 distinct CDR3 sequences, approximately 25% appearing once. Sequenced here: peripheral blood mononuclear cells (PBMCs), sampled when the disease was refractory, from a patient treated with antithyroid drugs. The origin of the receptors is a woman aged 40 to 50 with Graves disease. The CDR3 runs from the conserved cysteine through the conserved F or W. Each record gives: V gene, J gene, D gene, clone size, CDR3 DNA, CDR3 protein. The D gene is left open where the match is weak. Clone size is not always given. Where it is, it says once, few, many or a class for expanded clones.

>TRBV5-1|TRBJ2-2|.|few
TGCGCCAGCAGCTTCGACAGGAAATTCGCCGGGGAGCTGTTTTTT
CASSFDRKFAGELFF
>TRBV27|TRBJ1-2|TRBD1|.
TGTGCCAGCAGTTTAACCCCTCAACAGGGGGCGGCCTATGGCTACACCTTC
CASSLTPQQGAAYGYTF
>TRBV28|TRBJ1-1|.|many
TGTGCCAGCAGTTTTAAAGGGGAAGGAGGCACTGAAGCTTTCTTT
CASSFKGEGGTEAFF
>TRBV18|TRBJ1-5|.|once
TGTGCCAGCTCATCTGGCCGGGGACCCAATCAGCCCCAGCATTTT
CASSSGRGPNQPQHF
>TRBV28|TRBJ2-7|.|many
TGTGCCAGCAGTTCTTCCGGGACGACAGACTACGAGCAGTACTTC
CASSSSGTTDYEQYF
>TRBV27|TRBJ2-1|.|few
TGTGCCAGCTCCCTGGGCGGGTTCAATGAGCAGTTCTTC
CASSLGGFNEQFF
>TRBV4-2|TRBJ2-1|TRBD2|.
TGTGCCAGCAGCCAAGCTTGGACTAGCGGGACCTACAATGAGCAGTTCTTC
CASSQAWTSGTYNEQFF
>TRBV2|TRBJ2-1|.|few
TGTGCCAGCAGAACGAGGGGGGCGAAGGGGTTGAATGAGCAGTTCTTC
CASRTRGAKGLNEQFF
>TRBV25-1|TRBJ1-4|.|many
TGTGCCAGCAGTGAATTTGTGGCTGTTACTAATGAAAAACTGTTTTTT
CASSEFVAVTNEKLFF
>TRBV28|TRBJ2-7|.|many
TGTGCCAGCAGCTATCCCCGGCCGATGGACGAGCAGTACTTC
CASSYPRPMDEQYF
>TRBV20-1|TRBJ2-2|.|few
TGCAGTGCCCCAGGGGCTAGGGATTACGGGGAGCTGTTTTTT
CSAPGARDYGELFF
>TRBV19|TRBJ2-7|TRBD1|.
TGTGCCAGTAGTACTTATACAGGGGACCCATCCTACGAGCAGTACTTC
CASSTYTGDPSYEQYF
>TRBV19|TRBJ1-2|.|few
TGTGCCAGTAGTATAGGACAGCTTTATGGCTACACCTTC
CASSIGQLYGYTF